The 22 T cell receptor beta chains below come from one sample, sequenced in a study of T-cell reconstitution after alpha-beta-depleted transplantation in children. Unique molecular identifiers were built into the TCRbeta library. TCRdb called the PCR reads again in MiXCR, with one record for every CDR3 protein. The repertoire includes 150,000 to 250,000 distinct CDR3 sequences, 13% to 15% of them detected once, and roughly 13% sits in the top ten. The source was PBMCs from the stem cell graft donor, collected from the stem cell graft. Receptors were obtained from a human donor who donated a stem cell graft to a child with acute lymphoblastic leukemia.

This clonotype showed up many times. The chain joins TRBV11-2 to TRBJ1-2; D is unresolved. Germline V gene lookup returns CDR1 SGHAT and CDR2 FQNNGV. The length of the CDR3 is 17 residues. Trimming cost V 1 base and J 5 bases, with 20 bases left between them. The CDR3 bases are TGTGCCAGCAGCTTAGCTCCAGATCCCGGGCCCGTATATGGCTACACCTTC. It encodes CASSLAPDPGPVYGYTF.

As for this clonotype: The junction differs from germline at one of its ends, possibly a read error. This rearrangement joins TRBV29-1 to TRBJ2-4; 9 bases line up with TRBD1. Germline V gene sequence: CDR1 SQVTM, CDR2 ANQGSEA. The CDR3 totals 14 residues. The CDR3, as DNA: TGCAGCGTTGGGACCGGGACAGGGCTGAACAGTCAGTACTTC. Its protein is CSVGTGTGLNSQYF.

This clonotype was observed many times. CDR3 nucleotide sequence: TGCGCCAGCAGCTTGGCGCTTCGTCTAGCGGAGCCCAGGCAGGAAGAGACCCAGTACTTC. It encodes CASSLALRLAEPRQEETQYF. The V call is TRBV5-1, the J call TRBJ2-5, with 7 positions matching TRBD2. The CDR3 has 20 residues. Germline CDR1 and CDR2: SGHRS and YFSETQ. V shed 0 bases, J shed 3 bases, and the junction held 20 bases outside the gene matches. Full variable domain (remainder filled in from reference TRBV5-1 and TRBJ2-5): KAGVTQTPRYLIKTRGQQVTLSCSPISGHRSVSWYQQTPGQGLQFLFEYFSETQRNKGNFPGRFSGRQFSNSRSEMNVSTLELGDSALYLCASSLALRLAEPRQEETQYFGPGTRLLVL.

This clonotype was seen many times. This rearrangement joins TRBV4-2 to TRBJ1-2, with 7 bases lining up with TRBD1. The CDR3 has 12 amino acids. The V gene's germline CDR1 is LGHNA and CDR2 YNFKEQ. With 4 bases clipped from V and 7 bases from J, the junction kept 3 bases outside the gene matches. CDR3 amino acids: CASSPRTGGYTF. For the CDR3, the DNA is TGTGCCAGCAGCCCACGGACAGGTGGCTACACCTTC.

This clonotype occurred many times. The chain carries TRBV20-1 and TRBJ1-2; D remains ambiguous. Germline lookup yields CDR1 DFQATT and CDR2 SNEGSKA (reference sequence). The CDR3 sequence is 11 residues long. V was pared by 6 bases and J by 8 bases, with 13 bases between. Written as DNA, the CDR3 is TGCAGTGCAGAGTACGGGATAGGCTACACCTTC. Protein: CSAEYGIGYTF.

This clonotype was recorded many times. The CDR3 sequence: CSVAGASYNEQFF. In DNA, the CDR3 is TGCAGCGTTGCAGGAGCCTCCTACAATGAGCAGTTCTTC. This rearrangement joins TRBV29-1 to TRBJ2-1; D gene uncertain. Deletions cut 4 bases from V and 0 bases from J, with 7 bases between. Germline-derived CDR1 and CDR2 are SQVTM and ANQGSEA. The CDR3 contains 13 residues.

The chain is built from TRBV7-2 and TRBJ2-2; TRBD2 matches 8 bases. The junction had 3 bases not matched to a gene; V was cut back by 2 bases and J by 1 base. Germline V gene lookup returns CDR1 SGHTA and CDR2 FQGNSA. The CDR3 consists of 16 residues. CDR3 DNA sequence: TGTGCCAGCAGCTTACGTAGCGGGGTGAACACCGGGGAGCTGTTTTTT. It specifies CASSLRSGVNTGELFF. Supplemented by reference TRBV7-2 and TRBJ2-2, the full variable domain reads GAGVSQSPSNKVTEKGKDVELRCDPISGHTALYWYRQSLGQGLEFLIYFQGNSAPDKSGLPSDRFSAERTGGSVSTLTIQRTQQEDSAVYLCASSLRSGVNTGELFFGEGSRLTVL.

This clonotype has at least ten counts. The chain recombines TRBV28 with TRBJ2-3, with a possible D match to TRBD2 (6 bases). The CDR3 extends over 14 amino acids. V lost 5 bases, J lost 2 bases, and 11 bases lay in between. The germline gives CDR1 MDHEN, CDR2 SYDVKM. CDR3 sequence: CASSPGTVTDTQYF. CDR3 coding DNA: TGTGCCAGCAGTCCCGGGACTGTCACAGATACGCAGTATTTT. Complete variable domain (other parts from reference TRBV28 and TRBJ2-3): DVKVTQSSRYLVKRTGEKVFLECVQDMDHENMFWYRQDPGLGLRLIYFSYDVKMKEKGDIPEGYSVSREKKERFSLILESASTNQTSMYLCASSPGTVTDTQYFGPGTRLTVL.

The chain links TRBV11-2 to TRBJ2-3; the match to TRBD1 covers 8 bases. V lost 3 bases and J lost 4; bases outside the gene matches: 9. Germline loops: CDR1 SGHAT, CDR2 FQNNGV. This CDR3 has 16 amino acids. The CDR3 sequence: CASSFGQGIRADTQYF. The DNA for the CDR3 is TGTGCCAGCAGCTTTGGACAGGGTATTAGAGCAGATACGCAGTATTTT.

This clonotype was recorded many times. The genes are TRBV20-1 and TRBJ2-7; D is unclear. CDR3 length equals 14 residues. V lost 0 bases and J 4 bases, leaving 13 bases between the germline ends. Looked up from germline, CDR1 is DFQATT and CDR2 is SNEGSKA (reference sequence). CDR3 sequence reads: CSARDLENGYEQYF. The DNA for the CDR3 is TGCAGTGCTAGAGACCTAGAAAACGGTTACGAGCAGTACTTC.

This clonotype was seen many times. The chain uses TRBV6-5 and TRBJ2-1; 11 nucleotides align to TRBD2. Looked up from germline, CDR1 is MNHEY and CDR2 is SVGAGI. The ends lost 6 bases at V and 6 bases at J; junction bases unmatched: 4. The CDR3 contains 14 residues. The CDR3 nucleotides are TGTGCCAGCAGCATGGGACTAGCGGCCAATGAGCAGTTCTTC. Its protein product is CASSMGLAANEQFF.

J is TRBJ2-5 and V is TRBV12-3 or TRBV12-4; D might be TRBD1 (6 bases). Trimming took 7 bases from V and 5 from J, leaving 17 bases between them. This CDR3 comprises 14 residues. CDR3 loop: CASTLGQGWETQYF. The CDR3 region has the DNA TGTGCCAGCACCCTGGGGCAGGGGTGGGAGACCCAGTACTTC.

The CDR3 loop reads CSAKPGLGSSYNEQFF. DNA of the CDR3: TGCAGTGCTAAACCGGGACTAGGGAGCTCCTACAATGAGCAGTTCTTC. J is TRBJ2-1 and V is TRBV20-1; 8 bases line up with TRBD2. The CDR3 runs to 16 residues. The germline V gene encodes CDR1 DFQATT and CDR2 SNEGSKA (reference sequence). J gave up 0 bases and V 4 bases, and 8 bases lay outside the gene matches.

This clonotype was seen many times. The V call is TRBV20-1, the J call TRBJ2-1; 10 bases line up with TRBD1. The CDR3 contains 15 residues. The germline V gene has CDR1 DFQATT and CDR2 SNEGSKA (reference sequence). Germline trimming cut 2 bases from V and 5 bases from J; bases unmatched to any gene: 6. CDR3 coding DNA: TGCAGTGCTAGACTAGGACAGGGGGGTAACAATGAGCAGTTCTTC. Translation gives CSARLGQGGNNEQFF.

The sample holds a few counts of this clonotype. The CDR3 spells CASSLSLGRFLYNEQFF. CDR3 nucleotides: TGCGCCAGCAGCTTGTCTCTCGGAAGGTTTTTATACAATGAGCAGTTCTTC. The chain is built from TRBV5-1 and TRBJ2-1; D not resolved. Germline V gene lookup returns CDR1 SGHRS and CDR2 YFSETQ. This CDR3 region has 17 residues. Between the trimmed V and J ends, which lost 1 base and 4 bases, there was a span of 18 bases.

This clonotype was found many times. V usage is TRBV5-1 and J usage is TRBJ1-1; 7 bases match TRBD1. CDR1 is SGHRS and CDR2 is YFSETQ in the germline V gene. J was trimmed by 6 bases and V by 6 bases; bases with no gene match: 8. The CDR3 consists of 13 residues. This CDR3 reads CASTMTGTAEAFF. The DNA for the CDR3 is TGCGCCAGCACTATGACCGGGACAGCTGAAGCTTTCTTT.

This clonotype was observed at least ten times. The chain links TRBV7-9 to TRBJ2-3; no clear D. CDR1 is SEHNR, CDR2 FQNEAQ, per germline (reference sequence). Trimming removed 6 bases from V and 0 bases from J, with 7 bases in between. The CDR3 sequence is 13 residues long. The CDR3 DNA is TGTGCCAGCAGACCGGCTAGCACAGATACGCAGTATTTT. Protein sequence: CASRPASTDTQYF.

This clonotype came up many times. V and J are TRBV10-2 and TRBJ1-5; D is uncertain. V dropped 7 bases and J dropped 9 bases, with 16 bases sitting between them. This CDR3 is 13 amino acids long. The germline CDR1 and CDR2 sequences are WSHSY and SAAADI. The CDR3 region is CASMSDPLTPQHF. Here the CDR3 DNA reads TGCGCCAGCATGTCCGACCCCTTGACGCCCCAGCATTTT.

This clonotype occurred many times. The chain combines TRBV24-1 with TRBJ1-4; TRBD1 matches at 11 bases. The CDR3 sequence is 15 residues long. The germline gives CDR1 KGHDR, CDR2 SFDVKD. Trimming cost V 3 bases and J 8 bases; bases outside gene matches: 4. The CDR3 DNA follows: TGTGCCACCAGTGATCCAGGGACAGGGGGAGAAAAACTGTTTTTT. Its translation: CATSDPGTGGEKLFF.

This clonotype was detected many times. The chain uses TRBV5-1 and TRBJ1-1, with D possibly being TRBD1 (6 bases). The CDR3 extends over 16 amino acids. Deletions cut 4 bases from V and 1 base from J, with 17 bases between. Germline V gene sequence: CDR1 SGHRS, CDR2 YFSETQ. CDR3 protein: CASSHTGRGRNTEAFF. CDR3 DNA sequence: TGCGCCAGCAGCCACACAGGGCGCGGGAGGAACACTGAAGCTTTCTTT.

V is TRBV7-2 and J is TRBJ2-2; possible D gene TRBD1, 6 bases. Germline CDR1 is SGHTA and CDR2 is FQGNSA. The CDR3 has 16 residues. Trimming took off 1 base at V and 5 bases at J, with 14 bases between the two ends. The CDR3 here is CASSLVLGARTGELFF. Here the CDR3 DNA reads TGTGCCAGCAGCTTAGTTCTGGGGGCGCGGACCGGGGAGCTGTTTTTT.

The chain couples TRBV10-3 to TRBJ2-1; 10 bases map to TRBD1. Germline-derived CDR1 and CDR2 are ENHRY and SYGVKD. J lost 7 bases, V lost 5 bases, and 8 bases had no gene match. The CDR3 covers 15 residues. The CDR3 is CAISNLGTGANEQFF. The CDR3 DNA follows: TGTGCCATCAGTAATCTTGGGACAGGGGCGAATGAGCAGTTCTTC.